The 5 T cell receptor beta chains listed next were all sequenced from one sample in a study of blood T cell repertoires in COVID-19. The method was immunoSEQ multiplex PCR; TCRdb's version includes in-frame clones alone and lacks a portion of them. The profile shows under 65,000 clones, roughly 91% of them singletons. The sample taken for sequencing was peripheral blood. The receptors originated from a human donor in a cohort sampled during active COVID-19.

This clone was seen a single time. V gene TRBV15 combines with J gene TRBJ2-5; 7 bases line up with TRBD1. J was trimmed by 5 bases and V by 5 bases; bases with no gene match: 14. This CDR3 spans 16 amino acids. Germline CDR1 reads LNHNV; CDR2 reads YYDKDF (reference sequence). The CDR3 nucleotides read TGTGCCACCAGCCTCGGAAGACAGGGTACTAGGGAGACCCAGTACTTC. Translating gives CATSLGRQGTRETQYF. The whole variable domain, remainder taken from reference TRBV15 and TRBJ2-5, is DAMVIQNPRYQVTQFGKPVTLSCSQTLNHNVMYWYQQKSSQAPKLLFHYYDKDFNNEADTPDNFQSRRPNTSFCFLDIRSPGLGDTAMYLCATSLGRQGTRETQYFGPGTRLLVL.

This chain links TRBV24-1 with TRBJ2-1; 9 bases map to TRBD2. Germline CDR1 is KGHDR and CDR2 is SFDVKD. This CDR3 is built from 15 residues. J lost 6 bases, V lost 3 bases, and 5 bases had no gene match. DNA for the CDR3: TGTGCCACCAGTGATCCTAAGACTAGCGGCAATGAGCAGTTCTTC. This codes for CATSDPKTSGNEQFF.

This clone appeared a few times. The rearrangement uses TRBV9 and TRBJ2-6, with no clear D. The CDR3 totals 13 residues. The V and J ends lost 4 bases and 4 bases respectively, with 6 bases between them. Germline CDR1 is SGDLS and CDR2 is YYNGEE. CDR3 sequence reads: CASSLVGANVLTF. In DNA form, the CDR3 reads TGTGCCAGCAGCTTAGTAGGGGCCAACGTCCTGACTTTC.

This chain uses TRBV6-6 with TRBJ1-2, with 9 nucleotides matching TRBD1. This CDR3 contains 14 residues. Germline V gene data show CDR1 as MNHNY and CDR2 as SVGAGI (reference sequence). V lost 6 bases and J lost 8; bases outside the gene matches: 10. The CDR3 nucleotides read TGTGCCAGCAGCTCGACGACAGGGGGAACGGGCTACACCTTC. It encodes CASSSTTGGTGYTF.

The chain links TRBV5-1 to TRBJ2-1; a weak D match, TRBD2 (6 bases). In germline, CDR1 is SGHRS, CDR2 YFSETQ. Deletions cut 3 bases from V and 8 bases from J, with 18 bases between. The CDR3 is made up of 15 amino acids. The CDR3 DNA is TGCGCCAGCAGCTGGAAGAGGAGGGAGGCGGATGAGCAGTTCTTC. Translated: CASSWKRREADEQFF.